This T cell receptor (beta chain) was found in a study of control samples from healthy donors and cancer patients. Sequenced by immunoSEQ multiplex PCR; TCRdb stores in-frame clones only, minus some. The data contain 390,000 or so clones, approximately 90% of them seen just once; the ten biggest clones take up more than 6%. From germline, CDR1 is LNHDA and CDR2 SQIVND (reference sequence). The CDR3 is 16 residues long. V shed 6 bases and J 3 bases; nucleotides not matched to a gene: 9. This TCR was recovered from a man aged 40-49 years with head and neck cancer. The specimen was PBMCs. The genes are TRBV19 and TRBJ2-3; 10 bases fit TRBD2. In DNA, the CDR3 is TGTGCCAGTAGCTCAGCAGCGGGGGGGCCAACAGATACGCAGTATTTT. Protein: CASSSAAGGPTDTQYF. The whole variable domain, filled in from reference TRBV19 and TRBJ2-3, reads DGGITQSPKYLFRKEGQNVTLSCEQNLNHDAMYWYRQDPGQGLRLIYYSQIVNDFQKGDIAEGYSVSREKKESFPLTVTSAQKNPTAFYLCASSSAAGGPTDTQYFGPGTRLTVL.